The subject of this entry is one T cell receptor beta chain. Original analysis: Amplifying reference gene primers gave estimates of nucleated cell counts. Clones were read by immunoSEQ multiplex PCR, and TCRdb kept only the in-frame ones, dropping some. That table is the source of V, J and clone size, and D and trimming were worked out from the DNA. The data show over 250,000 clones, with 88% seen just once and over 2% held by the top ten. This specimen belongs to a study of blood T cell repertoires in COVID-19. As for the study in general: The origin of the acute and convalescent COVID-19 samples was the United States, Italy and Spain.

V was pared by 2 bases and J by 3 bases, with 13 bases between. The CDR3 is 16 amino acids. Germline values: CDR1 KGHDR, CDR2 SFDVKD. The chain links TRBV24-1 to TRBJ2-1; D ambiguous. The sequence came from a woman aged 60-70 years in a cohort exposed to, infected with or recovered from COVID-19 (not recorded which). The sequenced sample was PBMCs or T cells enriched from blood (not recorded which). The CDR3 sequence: CATSDSTPEFYNEQFF. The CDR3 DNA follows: TGTGCCACCAGTGATTCAACTCCTGAGTTCTACAATGAGCAGTTCTTC.